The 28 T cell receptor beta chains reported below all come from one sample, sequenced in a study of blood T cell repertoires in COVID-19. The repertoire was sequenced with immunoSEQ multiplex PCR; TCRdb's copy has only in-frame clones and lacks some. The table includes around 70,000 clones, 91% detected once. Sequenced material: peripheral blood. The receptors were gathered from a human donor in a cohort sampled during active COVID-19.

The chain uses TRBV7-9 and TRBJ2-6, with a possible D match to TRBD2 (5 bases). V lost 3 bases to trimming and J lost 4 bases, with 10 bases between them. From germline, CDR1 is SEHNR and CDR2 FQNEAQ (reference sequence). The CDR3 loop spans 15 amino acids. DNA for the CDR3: TGTGCCAGCAGCTTGTGGGGAGCCGGGGCCAACGTCCTGACTTTC. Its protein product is CASSLWGAGANVLTF.

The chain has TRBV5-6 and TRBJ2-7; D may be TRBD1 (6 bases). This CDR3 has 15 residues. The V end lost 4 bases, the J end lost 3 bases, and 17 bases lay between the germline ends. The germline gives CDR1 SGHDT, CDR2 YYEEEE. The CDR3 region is CASSTRGQGYYEQYF. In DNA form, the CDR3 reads TGTGCCAGCAGCACCCGTGGGCAGGGGTACTACGAGCAGTACTTC.

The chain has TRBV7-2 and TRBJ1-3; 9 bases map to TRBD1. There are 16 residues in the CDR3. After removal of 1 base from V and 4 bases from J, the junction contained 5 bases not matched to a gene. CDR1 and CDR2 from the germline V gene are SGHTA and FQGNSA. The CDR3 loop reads CASSLVQGAEGNTIYF. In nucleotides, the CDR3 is TGTGCCAGCAGCTTAGTACAGGGGGCGGAAGGAAACACCATATATTTT.

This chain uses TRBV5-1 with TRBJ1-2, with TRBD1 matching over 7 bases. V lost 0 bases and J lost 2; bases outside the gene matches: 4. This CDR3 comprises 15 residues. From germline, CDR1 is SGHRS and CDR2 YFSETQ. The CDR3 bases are TGCGCCAGCAGCTTGGCCGGGACAGAGAACTATGGCTACACCTTC. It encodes CASSLAGTENYGYTF.

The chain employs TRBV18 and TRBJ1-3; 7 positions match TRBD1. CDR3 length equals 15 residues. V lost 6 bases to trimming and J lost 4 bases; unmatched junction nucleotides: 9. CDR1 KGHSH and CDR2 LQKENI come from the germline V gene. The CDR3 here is CASSPRTGQGNTIYF. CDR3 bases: TGTGCCAGCTCTCCGAGGACAGGACAAGGAAACACCATATATTTT. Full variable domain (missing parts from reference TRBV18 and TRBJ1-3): NAGVMQNPRHLVRRRGQEARLRCSPMKGHSHVYWYRQLPEEGLKFMVYLQKENIIDESGMPKERFSAEFPKEGPSILRIQQVVRGDSAAYFCASSPRTGQGNTIYFGEGSWLTVV.

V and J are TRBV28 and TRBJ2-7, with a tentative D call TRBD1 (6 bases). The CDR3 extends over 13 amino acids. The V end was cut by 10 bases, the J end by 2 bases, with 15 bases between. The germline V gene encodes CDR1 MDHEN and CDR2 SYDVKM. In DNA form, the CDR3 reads TGTGCCACCACCCCCAACAGGGCCTACGAGCAGTACTTC. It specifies CATTPNRAYEQYF.

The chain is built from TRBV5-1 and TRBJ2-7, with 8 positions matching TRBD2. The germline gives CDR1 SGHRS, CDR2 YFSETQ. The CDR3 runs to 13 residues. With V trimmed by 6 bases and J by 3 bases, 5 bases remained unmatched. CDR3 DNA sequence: TGCGCCAGCAAGCGGGGGATTAACTACGAGCAGTACTTC. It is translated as CASKRGINYEQYF.

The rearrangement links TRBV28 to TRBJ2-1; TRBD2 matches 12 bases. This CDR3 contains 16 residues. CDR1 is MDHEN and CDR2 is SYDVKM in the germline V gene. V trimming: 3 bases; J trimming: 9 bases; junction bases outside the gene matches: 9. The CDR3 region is CASSFLSSGRAGEQFF. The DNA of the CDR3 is TGTGCCAGCAGTTTTCTATCTAGCGGGAGGGCCGGTGAGCAGTTCTTC.

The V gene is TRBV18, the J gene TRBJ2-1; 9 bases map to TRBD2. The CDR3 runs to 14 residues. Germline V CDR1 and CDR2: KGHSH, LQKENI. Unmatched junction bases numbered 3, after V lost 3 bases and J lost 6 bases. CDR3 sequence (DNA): TGTGCCAGCTCACCCCAGCGGGAGGTCAATGAGCAGTTCTTC. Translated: CASSPQREVNEQFF.

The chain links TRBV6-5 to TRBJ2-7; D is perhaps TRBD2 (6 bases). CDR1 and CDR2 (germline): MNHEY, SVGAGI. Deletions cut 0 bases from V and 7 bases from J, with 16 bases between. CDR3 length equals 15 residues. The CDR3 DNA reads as TGTGCCAGCAGTTACTCGGGGGGTCCCCCTCAGGAGCAGTACTTC. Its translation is CASSYSGGPPQEQYF.

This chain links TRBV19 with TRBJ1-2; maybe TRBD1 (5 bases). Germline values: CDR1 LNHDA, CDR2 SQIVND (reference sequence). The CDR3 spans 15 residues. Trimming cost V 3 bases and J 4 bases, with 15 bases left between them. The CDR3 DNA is TGTGCCAGTAGTATGTCTGGGGCTGGCATCTATGGCTACACCTTC. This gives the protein CASSMSGAGIYGYTF.

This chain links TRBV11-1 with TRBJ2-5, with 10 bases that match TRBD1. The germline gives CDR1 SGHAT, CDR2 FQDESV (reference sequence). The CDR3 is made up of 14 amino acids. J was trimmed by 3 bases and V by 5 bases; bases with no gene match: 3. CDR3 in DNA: TGTGCCAGCAGCACCGGGACAGGGGAAGAGACCCAGTACTTC. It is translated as CASSTGTGEETQYF.

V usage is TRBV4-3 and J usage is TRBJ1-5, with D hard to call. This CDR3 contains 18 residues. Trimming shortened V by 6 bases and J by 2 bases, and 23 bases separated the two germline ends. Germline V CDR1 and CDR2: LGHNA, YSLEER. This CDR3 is CASRIGRTRLRGNQPQHF. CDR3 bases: TGCGCCAGCAGGATAGGGAGAACCCGGCTTAGGGGCAATCAGCCCCAGCATTTT.

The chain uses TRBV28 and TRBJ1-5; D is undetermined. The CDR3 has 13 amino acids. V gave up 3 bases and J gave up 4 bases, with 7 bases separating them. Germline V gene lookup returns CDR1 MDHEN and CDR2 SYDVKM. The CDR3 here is CASSLSINQPQHF. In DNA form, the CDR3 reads TGTGCCAGCAGTTTGAGTATTAATCAGCCCCAGCATTTT. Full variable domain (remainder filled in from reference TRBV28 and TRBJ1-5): DVKVTQSSRYLVKRTGEKVFLECVQDMDHENMFWYRQDPGLGLRLIYFSYDVKMKEKGDIPEGYSVSREKKERFSLILESASTNQTSMYLCASSLSINQPQHFGDGTRLSIL.

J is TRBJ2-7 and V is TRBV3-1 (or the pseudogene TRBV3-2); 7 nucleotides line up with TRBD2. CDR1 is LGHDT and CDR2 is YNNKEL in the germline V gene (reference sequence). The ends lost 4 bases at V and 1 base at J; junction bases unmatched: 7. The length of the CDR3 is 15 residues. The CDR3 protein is CASSPPLAVSYEQYF. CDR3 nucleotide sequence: TGTGCCAGCAGCCCGCCCCTAGCGGTGTCCTACGAGCAGTACTTC.

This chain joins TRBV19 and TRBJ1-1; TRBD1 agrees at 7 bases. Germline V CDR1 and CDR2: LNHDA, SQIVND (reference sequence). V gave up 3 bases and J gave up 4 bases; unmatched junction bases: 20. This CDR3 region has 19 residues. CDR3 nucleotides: TGTGCCAGTAGTATGGCTTGGGGGGTGACAGGGATCCCTCTCACTGAAGCTTTCTTT. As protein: CASSMAWGVTGIPLTEAFF.

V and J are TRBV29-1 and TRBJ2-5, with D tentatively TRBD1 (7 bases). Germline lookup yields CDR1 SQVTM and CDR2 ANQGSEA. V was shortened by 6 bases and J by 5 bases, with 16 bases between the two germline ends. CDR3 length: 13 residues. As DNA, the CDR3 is TGCAGCGTAATTCAGGGGGGACGTGAGACCCAGTACTTC. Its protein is CSVIQGGRETQYF.

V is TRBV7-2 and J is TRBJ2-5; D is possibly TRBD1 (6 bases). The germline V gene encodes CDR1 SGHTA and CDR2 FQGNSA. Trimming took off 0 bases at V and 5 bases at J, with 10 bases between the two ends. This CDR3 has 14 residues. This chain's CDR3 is CASSLAGAKETQYF. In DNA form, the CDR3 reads TGTGCCAGCAGCTTAGCGGGGGCCAAGGAGACCCAGTACTTC.

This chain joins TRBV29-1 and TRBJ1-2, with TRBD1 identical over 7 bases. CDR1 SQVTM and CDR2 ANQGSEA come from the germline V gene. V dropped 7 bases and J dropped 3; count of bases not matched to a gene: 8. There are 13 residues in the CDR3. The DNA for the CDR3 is TGCAGCGGGCGAGGACAGGAAGACTATGGCTACACCTTC. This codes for CSGRGQEDYGYTF.

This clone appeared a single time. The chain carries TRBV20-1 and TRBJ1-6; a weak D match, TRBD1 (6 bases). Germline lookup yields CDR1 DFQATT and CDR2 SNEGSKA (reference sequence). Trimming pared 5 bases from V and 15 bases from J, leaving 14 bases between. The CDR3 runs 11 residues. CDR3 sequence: CSARRGIYLHF. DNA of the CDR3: TGCAGTGCTCGTAGGGGGATCTACCTCCACTTT.

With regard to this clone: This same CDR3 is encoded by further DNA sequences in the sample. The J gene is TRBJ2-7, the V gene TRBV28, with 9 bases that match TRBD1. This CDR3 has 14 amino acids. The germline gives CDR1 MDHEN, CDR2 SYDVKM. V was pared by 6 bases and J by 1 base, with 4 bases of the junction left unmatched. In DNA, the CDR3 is TGTGCCAGCAGGCGGGACAGGGCGTCCTACGAGCAGTACTTC. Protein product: CASRRDRASYEQYF.

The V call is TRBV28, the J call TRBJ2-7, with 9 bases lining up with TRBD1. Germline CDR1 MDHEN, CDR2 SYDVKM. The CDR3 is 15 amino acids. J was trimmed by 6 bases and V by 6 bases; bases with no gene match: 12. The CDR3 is CASRRGTGRVVEQYF. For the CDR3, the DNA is TGTGCCAGCAGGAGAGGGACAGGGCGGGTGGTCGAGCAGTACTTC. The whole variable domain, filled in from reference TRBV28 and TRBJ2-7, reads DVKVTQSSRYLVKRTGEKVFLECVQDMDHENMFWYRQDPGLGLRLIYFSYDVKMKEKGDIPEGYSVSREKKERFSLILESASTNQTSMYLCASRRGTGRVVEQYFGPGTRLTVT.

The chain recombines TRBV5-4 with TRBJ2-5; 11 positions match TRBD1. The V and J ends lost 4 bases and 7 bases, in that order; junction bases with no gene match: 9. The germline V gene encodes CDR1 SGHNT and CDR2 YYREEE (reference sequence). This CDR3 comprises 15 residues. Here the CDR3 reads CASSPDRGRGATQYF. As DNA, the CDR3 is TGTGCCAGCAGCCCGGACAGGGGGCGCGGGGCGACCCAGTACTTC.

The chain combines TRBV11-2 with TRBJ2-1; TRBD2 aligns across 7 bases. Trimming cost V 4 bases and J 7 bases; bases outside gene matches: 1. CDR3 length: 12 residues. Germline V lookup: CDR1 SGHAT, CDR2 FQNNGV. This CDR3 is CASSSRGNEQFF. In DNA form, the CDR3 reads TGTGCCAGCAGCTCGCGGGGGAATGAGCAGTTCTTC.

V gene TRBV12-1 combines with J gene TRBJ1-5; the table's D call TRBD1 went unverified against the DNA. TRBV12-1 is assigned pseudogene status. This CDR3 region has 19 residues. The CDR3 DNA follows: TGTGCCAGCAGCTTCCCCCCGACAGGGGGGCCCTATAGCAATCAGCCCCAGCATTTT. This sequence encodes CASSFPPTGGPYSNQPQHF.

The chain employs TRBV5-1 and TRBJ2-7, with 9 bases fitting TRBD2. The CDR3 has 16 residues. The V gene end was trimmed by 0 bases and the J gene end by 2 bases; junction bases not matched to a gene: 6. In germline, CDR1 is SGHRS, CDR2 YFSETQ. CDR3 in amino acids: CASSLASSGDPYEQYF. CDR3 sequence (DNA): TGCGCCAGCAGCTTGGCATCTAGCGGGGACCCCTACGAGCAGTACTTC.

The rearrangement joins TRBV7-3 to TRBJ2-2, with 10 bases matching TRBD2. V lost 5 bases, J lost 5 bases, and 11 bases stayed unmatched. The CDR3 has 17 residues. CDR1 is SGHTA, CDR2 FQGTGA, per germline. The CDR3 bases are TGTGCCAGCAGCGTCAGCGGGGGGGCCTCCTTTACCGGGGAGCTGTTTTTT. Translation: CASSVSGGASFTGELFF.

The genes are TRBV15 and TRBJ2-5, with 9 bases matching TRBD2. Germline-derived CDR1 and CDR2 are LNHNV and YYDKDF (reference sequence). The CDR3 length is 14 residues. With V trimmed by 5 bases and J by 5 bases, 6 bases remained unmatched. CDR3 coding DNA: TGTGCCACCAGCGCCCACCTAGCGGGGGAGACCCAGTACTTC. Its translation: CATSAHLAGETQYF.